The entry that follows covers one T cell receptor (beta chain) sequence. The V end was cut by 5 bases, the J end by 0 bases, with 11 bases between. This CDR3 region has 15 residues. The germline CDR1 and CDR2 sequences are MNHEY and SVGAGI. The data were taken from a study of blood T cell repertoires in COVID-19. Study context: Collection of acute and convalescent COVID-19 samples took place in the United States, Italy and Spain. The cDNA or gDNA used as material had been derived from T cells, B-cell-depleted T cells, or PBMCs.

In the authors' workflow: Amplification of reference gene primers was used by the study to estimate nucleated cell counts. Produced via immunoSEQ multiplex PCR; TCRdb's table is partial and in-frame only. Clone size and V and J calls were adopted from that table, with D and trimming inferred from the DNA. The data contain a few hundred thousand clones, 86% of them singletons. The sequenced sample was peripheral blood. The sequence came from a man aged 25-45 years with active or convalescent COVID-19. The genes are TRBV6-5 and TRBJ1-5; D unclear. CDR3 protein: CASSTGDSSNQPQHF. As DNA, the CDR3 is TGTGCCAGCAGTACCGGGGATTCTAGCAATCAGCCCCAGCATTTT.